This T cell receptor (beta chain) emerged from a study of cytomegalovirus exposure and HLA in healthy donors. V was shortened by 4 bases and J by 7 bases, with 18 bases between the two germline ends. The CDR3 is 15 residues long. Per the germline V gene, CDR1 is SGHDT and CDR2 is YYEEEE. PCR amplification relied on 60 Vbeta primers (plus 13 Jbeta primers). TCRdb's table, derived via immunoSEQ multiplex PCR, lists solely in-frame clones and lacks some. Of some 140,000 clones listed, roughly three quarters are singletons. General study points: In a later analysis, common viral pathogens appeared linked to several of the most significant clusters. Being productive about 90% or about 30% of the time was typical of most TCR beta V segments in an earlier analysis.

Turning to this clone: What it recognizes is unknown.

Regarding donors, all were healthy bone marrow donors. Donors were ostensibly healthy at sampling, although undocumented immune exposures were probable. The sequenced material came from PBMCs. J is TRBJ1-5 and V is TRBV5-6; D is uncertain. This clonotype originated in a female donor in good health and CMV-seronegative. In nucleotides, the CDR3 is TGTGCCAGCAGCGGAACGGGGTCGATGGACCAGCCCCAGCATTTT. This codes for CASSGTGSMDQPQHF.